This T cell receptor (beta chain) was found in a study of cytomegalovirus exposure and HLA in healthy donors. A note on this clone: The antigen remains unidentified.

Study-wide results and caveats: In a later analysis, an Asian-associated ancestry cluster reportedly showed fewer N-insertions than the approximately 640-donor mean.

Both 60 Vbeta primers and 13 Jbeta primers went into the PCR. Per the original methods: In a later analysis, of tens of millions of unique beta chains, roughly 9.9 million appeared in at least two donors. Method: immunoSEQ multiplex PCR; TCRdb's copy keeps in-frame clones and lacks some. That table is the source of V, J and clone size, and D and trimming were worked out from the DNA. The data show about 140,000 clones, approximately 80% seen once. Unmatched junction bases numbered 3, after V lost 3 bases and J lost 6 bases. In germline, CDR1 is MRHNA, CDR2 SNTAGT. The CDR3 has 14 amino acids. Material for sequencing was PBMCs. The rearrangement links TRBV6-4 to TRBJ2-4; 9 bases are shared with TRBD1. This receptor was taken from a man aged 25-40 years in good health and CMV-seropositive. The CDR3 loop reads CASSEDRGANIQYF. Here the CDR3 DNA reads TGTGCCAGCAGTGAAGACAGGGGGGCAAACATTCAGTACTTC.